The next 24 T cell receptor beta chains were all read from a single sample in a study of T-cell memory formation after mild COVID-19. Via MiXCR, TCRdb re-called the 5' RACE reads, giving one row per CDR3 protein. The sample includes more than 400,000 distinct CDR3 sequences, 18% of them seen just once. What was sequenced was PBMCs or a T cell subset sorted from them (not recorded which). The receptors here all came from an adult woman who had mild COVID-19 (a few samples of this study predate the infection). Cell type and time point are not known.

The genes are TRBV20-1 and TRBJ2-3, with 8 bases that match TRBD2. The CDR3 is 15 amino acids. Germline CDR1 DFQATT, CDR2 SNEGSKA (reference sequence). J lost 0 bases, V lost 3 bases, and 5 bases had no gene match. Here the CDR3 DNA reads TGCAGTGCTAGCACTAGCGGAACTAGCACAGATACGCAGTATTTT. Its translation is CSASTSGTSTDTQYF.

This clonotype was detected a few times. The V gene is TRBV7-2, the J gene TRBJ1-5; D call uncertain. Germline V gene data show CDR1 as SGHTA and CDR2 as FQGNSA. The V end was cut by 2 bases, the J end by 0 bases, with 8 bases between. The CDR3 runs to 15 residues. The CDR3 DNA reads TGTGCCAGCAGCTTACTAAGATATAGCAATCAGCCCCAGCATTTT. Its protein is CASSLLRYSNQPQHF.

This CDR3 reads CASSPQGIGNQPQHF. The CDR3 DNA is TGTGCCAGCAGCCCCCAGGGTATAGGCAATCAGCCCCAGCATTTT. The chain is built from TRBV7-8 and TRBJ1-5, with D possibly matching TRBD1 (5 bases). The germline V gene encodes CDR1 SGHVS and CDR2 FQNEAQ. The V end lost 5 bases, the J end lost 2 bases, and 13 bases lay between the germline ends. There are 15 residues in the CDR3.

This clonotype was counted only a few times. J is TRBJ1-2 and V is TRBV4-1; tentative D call: TRBD1 (6 bases). The CDR3 has 15 residues. Trimming pared 4 bases from V and 1 base from J, leaving 13 bases between. CDR1 and CDR2 (germline): MGHRA, YSYEKL. The CDR3 is CASSRMEDSNYGYTF. The CDR3 bases are TGCGCCAGCAGCCGGATGGAGGACAGTAACTATGGCTACACCTTC.

The rearrangement joins TRBV10-3 to TRBJ1-2; 7 bases line up with TRBD1. Per the germline V gene, CDR1 is ENHRY and CDR2 is SYGVKD. CDR3 length equals 14 residues. J lost 7 bases, V lost 2 bases, and 7 bases had no gene match. CDR3 DNA: TGTGCCATCAGTGAGGGGGACAGAAATAGTGGCTACACCTTC. Its protein is CAISEGDRNSGYTF.

This chain connects TRBV5-8 to TRBJ2-5; the match to TRBD2 covers 11 bases. This CDR3 is built from 15 residues. CDR1 SGHTS and CDR2 YDEGEE come from the germline V gene. J lost 3 bases, V lost 3 bases, and 4 bases had no gene match. The CDR3, as DNA: TGTGCCAGCAGCTCGACTAGCGGGGCGAAAGAGACCCAGTACTTC. This encodes CASSSTSGAKETQYF.

The table lists this clonotype with many counts. V and J are TRBV18 and TRBJ1-2; D ambiguous. The CDR3 contains 13 residues. The V gene lost 0 bases and the J gene lost 2 bases, with 4 bases spanning the gap. Germline V gene lookup returns CDR1 KGHSH and CDR2 LQKENI. Written as DNA, the CDR3 is TGTGCCAGCTCACCACCTTCGAACTATGGCTACACCTTC. Amino acids: CASSPPSNYGYTF. Based on the CDR3 plus reference TRBV18 and TRBJ1-2, the full variable domain is NAGVMQNPRHLVRRRGQEARLRCSPMKGHSHVYWYRQLPEEGLKFMVYLQKENIIDESGMPKERFSAEFPKEGPSILRIQQVVRGDSAAYFCASSPPSNYGYTFGSGTRLTVV.

This clonotype was observed a few times. The genes are TRBV5-6 and TRBJ2-7; 7 bases align to TRBD2. The CDR3 is 13 residues long. Germline CDR1 reads SGHDT; CDR2 reads YYEEEE. The V gene end was trimmed by 7 bases and the J gene end by 2 bases; junction bases not matched to a gene: 6. The chain's CDR3 is CASAGTNTYEQYF. CDR3 nucleotides: TGTGCCAGCGCGGGGACTAACACCTACGAGCAGTACTTC.

V usage is TRBV7-9 and J usage is TRBJ2-7; D is perhaps TRBD2 (5 bases). The CDR3 is 13 amino acids. Germline CDR1 reads SEHNR; CDR2 reads FQNEAQ (reference sequence). V was pared by 3 bases and J by 5 bases, with 11 bases between. The CDR3 region is CASSFRGYDEQYF. The DNA of the CDR3 is TGTGCCAGCAGCTTTCGGGGTTACGACGAGCAGTACTTC.

The J gene is TRBJ2-5, the V gene TRBV24-1; D uncertain. The CDR3 totals 15 residues. Trimming removed 1 base at V and 5 bases at J, with 13 bases between. CDR1 is KGHDR, CDR2 SFDVKD, per germline. The CDR3 DNA reads as TGTGCCACCAGTGATTTTGACACCGGAGAGGAGACCCAGTACTTC. Its protein product is CATSDFDTGEETQYF.

The chain employs TRBV6-5 and TRBJ2-1, with 7 bases aligning to TRBD2. The CDR3 is made up of 14 amino acids. The junction had 7 bases not matched to a gene; V was cut back by 5 bases and J by 6 bases. The germline V gene encodes CDR1 MNHEY and CDR2 SVGAGI. The CDR3 sequence: CASSHGLEGNEQFF. CDR3 in DNA: TGTGCCAGCAGTCACGGACTAGAGGGCAATGAGCAGTTCTTC.

This clonotype was found a few times. The chain employs TRBV11-3 and TRBJ2-3, with 8 bases fitting TRBD2. From germline, CDR1 is SGHNT and CDR2 YENEEA. CDR3 size: 16 residues. The V gene end was trimmed by 5 bases and the J gene end by 2 bases; junction bases not matched to a gene: 9. The CDR3 bases are TGTGCCAGCAGCCCCCGTGGGCGGGAGGTCACAGATACGCAGTATTTT. Translating gives CASSPRGREVTDTQYF.

This clonotype was detected a few times. The chain carries TRBV3-1 and TRBJ2-5; D remains ambiguous. The CDR3 contains 15 residues. The V end was cut by 2 bases, the J end by 5 bases, with 15 bases between. Per the germline V gene, CDR1 is LGHDT and CDR2 is YNNKEL (reference sequence). The CDR3: CASSQQNWARETQYF. For the CDR3, the DNA is TGTGCCAGCAGCCAACAGAATTGGGCGAGGGAGACCCAGTACTTC.

The chain uses TRBV12-3 or TRBV12-4 and TRBJ2-3; D may be TRBD2 (7 bases). This CDR3 contains 18 residues. V was cut by 8 bases and J by 2 bases, with 26 bases left in between. The CDR3 nucleotides read TGTGCCAGCCGGGCCCGACGCGGAGAAGCGGGACACACAGATACGCAGTATTTT. It codes for CASRARRGEAGHTDTQYF.

This clonotype appeared a few times. J is TRBJ1-2 and V is TRBV6-6; D is perhaps TRBD1 (6 bases). V was shortened by 4 bases and J by 6 bases, with 9 bases between the two germline ends. The CDR3 extends over 12 amino acids. Germline V gives CDR1 MNHNY, CDR2 SVGAGI (reference sequence). The CDR3 spells CASSSRQDGYTF. The CDR3 nucleotides are TGTGCCAGCAGTTCCCGACAGGATGGCTACACCTTC.

This clonotype was recorded a few times. The gene calls are TRBV20-1 and TRBJ2-1; tentatively, D is TRBD2 (5 bases). The CDR3 loop spans 19 amino acids. Deletions cut 2 bases from V and 8 bases from J, with 31 bases between. Germline CDR1 is DFQATT and CDR2 is SNEGSKA (reference sequence). The CDR3 bases are TGCAGTGCTAGACCCCGCAGGAGCGCGGGCAGGTCCGGCGGGTATGAGCAGTTCTTC. Its translation: CSARPRRSAGRSGGYEQFF.

This chain joins TRBV7-9 and TRBJ2-2; D perhaps matches TRBD2 (5 bases). CDR3 length: 14 amino acids. Deletions cut 8 bases from V and 6 bases from J, with 16 bases between. Germline CDR1 is SEHNR and CDR2 is FQNEAQ (reference sequence). For the CDR3, the DNA is TGTGCCAGCTCGGGCAGCGGCAGCTCCGGGGAGCTGTTTTTT. Translated: CASSGSGSSGELFF.

The table lists this clonotype with many counts. The chain couples TRBV5-1 to TRBJ2-3; D ambiguous. The germline V gene encodes CDR1 SGHRS and CDR2 YFSETQ. V lost 4 bases and J lost 2, with 17 bases in between. The CDR3 is 16 amino acids. The DNA of the CDR3 is TGCGCCAGCAGCCTTGGCCTTGTGGGAAACACAGATACGCAGTATTTT. Its translation is CASSLGLVGNTDTQYF.

This clonotype has just a few counts. The chain couples TRBV7-9 to TRBJ2-6; D is possibly TRBD1 (6 bases). CDR1 is SEHNR and CDR2 is FQNEAQ in the germline V gene (reference sequence). V was clipped by 0 bases and J by 2 bases, with 11 bases between them. This CDR3 is 17 amino acids long. The CDR3 is CASSLARTGTGANVLTF. DNA of the CDR3: TGTGCCAGCAGCTTAGCCCGAACAGGGACTGGGGCCAACGTCCTGACTTTC.

This clonotype came up a few times. The CDR3 DNA follows: TGTGCCAGCAGCTTAGAGGCGAGCCCGAACACTGAAGCTTTCTTT. Protein sequence: CASSLEASPNTEAFF. This chain uses TRBV7-9 with TRBJ1-1; D unclear. Germline CDR1 reads SEHNR; CDR2 reads FQNEAQ (reference sequence). The CDR3 contains 15 residues. Trimming shortened V by 1 base and J by 1 base, and 10 bases separated the two germline ends.

This chain uses TRBV5-5 with TRBJ1-5; D is perhaps TRBD1 (5 bases). The CDR3 length is 16 residues. V was pared by 4 bases and J by 2 bases, with 16 bases between. From germline, CDR1 is SGHKS and CDR2 YYEKEE (reference sequence). This chain's CDR3 is CASSQLGGLGNQPQHF. Here the CDR3 DNA reads TGTGCCAGCAGCCAACTCGGGGGTCTGGGCAATCAGCCCCAGCATTTT.

This clonotype was picked up a small number of times. V gene TRBV20-1 combines with J gene TRBJ2-7, with D maybe TRBD2 (6 bases). CDR1 DFQATT and CDR2 SNEGSKA come from the germline V gene (reference sequence). This CDR3 has 14 residues. Trimming left V 0 bases short and J 3 bases short, with 12 bases between. CDR3 nucleotides: TGCAGTGCTAGAGATCGGACGGGGGTCTACGAGCAGTACTTC. It encodes CSARDRTGVYEQYF.

This clonotype has a handful of counts. The CDR3 nucleotides read TGCGCCAGCAGCGCATTGGGACTAGCGGGAGGATCTTACAATGAGCAGTTCTTC. It codes for CASSALGLAGGSYNEQFF. This chain connects TRBV23-1 to TRBJ2-1; 15 nucleotides match TRBD2. TRBV23-1 is marked as an open reading frame, function uncertain. This CDR3 comprises 18 residues. J lost 4 bases, V lost 6 bases, and 10 bases had no gene match.

The rearrangement links TRBV3-1 to TRBJ2-2; perhaps TRBD2 as D (6 bases). The CDR3 loop spans 16 amino acids. Germline CDR1 and CDR2: LGHDT and YNNKEL (reference sequence). V was pared by 4 bases and J by 2 bases, with 14 bases between. DNA for the CDR3: TGTGCCAGCAGCCTCCGGAGGGTCGAAAACACCGGGGAGCTGTTTTTT. It is translated as CASSLRRVENTGELFF. Variable domain in full (rest from reference TRBV3-1 and TRBJ2-2): DTAVSQTPKYLVTQMGNDKSIKCEQNLGHDTMYWYKQDSKKFLKIMFSYNNKELIINETVPNRFSPKSPDKAHLNLHINSLELGDSAVYFCASSLRRVENTGELFFGEGSRLTVL.